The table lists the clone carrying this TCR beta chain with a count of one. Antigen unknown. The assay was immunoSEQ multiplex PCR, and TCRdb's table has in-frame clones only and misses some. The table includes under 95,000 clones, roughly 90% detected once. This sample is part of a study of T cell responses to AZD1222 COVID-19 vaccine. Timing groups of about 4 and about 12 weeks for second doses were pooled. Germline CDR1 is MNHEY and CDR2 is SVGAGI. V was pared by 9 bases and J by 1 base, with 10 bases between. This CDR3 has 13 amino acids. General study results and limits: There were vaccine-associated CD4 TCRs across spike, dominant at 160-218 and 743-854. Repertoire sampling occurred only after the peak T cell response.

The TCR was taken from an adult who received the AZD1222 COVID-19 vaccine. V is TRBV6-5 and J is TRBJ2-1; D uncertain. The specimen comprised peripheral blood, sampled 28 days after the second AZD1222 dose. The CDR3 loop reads CASIPLSYNEQFF. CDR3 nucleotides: TGTGCCAGTATACCTCTATCCTACAATGAGCAGTTCTTC.